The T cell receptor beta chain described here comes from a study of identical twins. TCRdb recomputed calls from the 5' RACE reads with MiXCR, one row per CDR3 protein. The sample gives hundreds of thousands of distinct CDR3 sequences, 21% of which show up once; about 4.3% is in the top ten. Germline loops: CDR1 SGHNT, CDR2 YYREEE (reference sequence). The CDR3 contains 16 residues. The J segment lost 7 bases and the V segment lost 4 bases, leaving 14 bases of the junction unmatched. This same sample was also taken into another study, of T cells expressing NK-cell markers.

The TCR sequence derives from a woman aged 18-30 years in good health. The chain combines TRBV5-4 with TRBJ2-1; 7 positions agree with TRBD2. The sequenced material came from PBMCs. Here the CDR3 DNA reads TGTGCCAGCAGCCCCCCACCGGCGGGAGCAGAGAATGAGCAGTTCTTC. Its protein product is CASSPPPAGAENEQFF.